The source of this T cell receptor (beta chain) is a study of molecular identifiers for immune sequencing clone quantification. CDR3 length: 14 residues. V trimming: 1 base; J trimming: 8 bases; junction bases outside the gene matches: 5. The germline CDR1 and CDR2 sequences are SGHVS and FQNEAQ. This clonotype was observed at least ten times. As previously described, bulk TCR libraries were made using listed TCR primers. TCRdb passed the PCR reads through MiXCR, listing each CDR3 protein once. The repertoire includes about 98,000 distinct CDR3 sequences, about 32% of them detected once, and roughly 10% sits in the top ten.

The rearrangement joins TRBV7-8 to TRBJ1-2, with TRBD1 matching 9 bases. This TCR derives from a human donor in good health. Some libraries in this study had Jurkat cell RNA spiked in. What was sequenced was naive CD8+ T cells from blood, with Jurkat cell RNA spiked in. Subset given: FACS-sorted CD8+CD4-CCR7+CD45RA+ naive T cells. The CDR3 DNA reads as TGTGCCAGCAGCTTAGAAACAGGGGGCTACGGCTACACCTTC. Encoded protein: CASSLETGGYGYTF.